This T cell receptor (beta chain) was captured by sequencing in a study of cytomegalovirus exposure and HLA in healthy donors. Study-wide background: It was reported in a later analysis that the approximately 120 validation repertoires used the same platform as the approximately 670 first-cohort repertoires.

The table came from immunoSEQ multiplex PCR; TCRdb's copy has only in-frame clones and leaves some out. This sample has fewer than 250,000 clones, with around nine tenths found just once. Study conclusions and caveats: Cytomegalovirus-associated status was assigned to about 150 TCR beta chains.

Donors were drawn from the approximately 110-subject validation cohort, separate from the roughly 610-subject first cohort. Concerning this clone itself: Its target is not known.

V lost 1 base and J 11 bases, leaving 18 bases between the germline ends. This CDR3 is 16 amino acids long. From germline, CDR1 is MNHNS and CDR2 SASEGT. The chain links TRBV6-1 to TRBJ1-6; D may be TRBD1 (6 bases). This TCR was sampled from a man aged 18 to 30 in good health and CMV-seronegative. The sequencing sample was made of PBMCs. CDR3 residues: CASSEVFPGQGTPLHF. CDR3 DNA sequence: TGTGCCAGCAGTGAAGTGTTCCCGGGACAAGGGACACCCCTCCACTTT.